This note documents a single T cell receptor beta chain sequence. This sample was included in a study of blood T cell repertoires in COVID-19. There are 16 residues in the CDR3. Trimming pared 5 bases from V and 4 bases from J, leaving 19 bases between. CDR1 and CDR2 (germline): SGHTA, FQGTGA. Profiling relied on immunoSEQ multiplex PCR, and the TCRdb table lists in-frame clones only, not all of them. Of some 150,000 clones listed, approximately 90% are singletons. The receptor was isolated from a man aged 50 or older who had recovered from COVID-19. The chain links TRBV7-3 to TRBJ2-3; D might be TRBD1 (6 bases). Material: PBMCs or T cells enriched from blood (not recorded which). The CDR3 loop is CASSRWDTPRADTQYF. The CDR3 DNA is TGTGCCAGCAGCCGCTGGGACACCCCGAGGGCAGATACGCAGTATTTT.